This entry concerns a single T cell receptor (beta chain). Individual cDNA molecules each received unique molecular identifiers attached to them. Each CDR3 protein gets one entry after TCRdb re-called the 5' RACE reads with MiXCR. This repertoire shows tens of thousands of distinct CDR3 sequences, 5% to 6.5% found once; its top ten account for approximately 7.2%. The sample is drawn from a study of early T cells in non-severe SARS-CoV-2 infection. V gave up 4 bases and J gave up 1 base, with 10 bases separating them. This CDR3 comprises 14 residues. Germline V lookup: CDR1 MDHEN, CDR2 SYDVKM. The sequence came from an adult who was a healthcare worker with PCR-confirmed SARS-CoV-2 infection or an uninfected control (not recorded which). Sequenced input: whole blood. The chain employs TRBV28 and TRBJ1-1; a weak D match, TRBD1 (6 bases). CDR3 DNA sequence: TGTGCCAGCAGTTCGGGGACAACGAACACTGAAGCTTTCTTT. This sequence encodes CASSSGTTNTEAFF.